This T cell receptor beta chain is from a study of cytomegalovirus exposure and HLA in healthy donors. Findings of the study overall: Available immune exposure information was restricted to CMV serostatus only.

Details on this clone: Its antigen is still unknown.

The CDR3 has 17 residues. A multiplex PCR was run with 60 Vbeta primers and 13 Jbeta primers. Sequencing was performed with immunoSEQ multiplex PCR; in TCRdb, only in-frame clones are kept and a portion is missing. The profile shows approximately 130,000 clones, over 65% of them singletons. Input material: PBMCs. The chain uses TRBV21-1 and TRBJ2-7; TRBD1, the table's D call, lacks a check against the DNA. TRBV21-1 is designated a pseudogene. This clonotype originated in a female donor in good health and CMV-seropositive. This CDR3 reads CASSKRDRTVLFYEQYF. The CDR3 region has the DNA TGTGCCAGCAGCAAAAGGGACAGGACCGTTTTATTCTACGAGCAGTACTTC.